This record covers a single TCR beta chain. Unmatched junction bases numbered 2, after V lost 0 bases and J lost 1 base. In germline, CDR1 is SGHAT, CDR2 FQNNGV. The CDR3 contains 16 residues. This sample stems from a study of T cell responses to AZD1222 COVID-19 vaccine. Produced via immunoSEQ multiplex PCR; TCRdb's table is partial and in-frame only. The sample includes roughly 130,000 clones, roughly 85% of them seen just once. This receptor was taken from an adult in good health. The sequencing here drew on peripheral blood, taken on day 0 of AZD1222 vaccination. The chain employs TRBV11-2 and TRBJ2-2, with 7 nucleotides matching TRBD1. The CDR3 loop is CASSLEQGRNTGELFF. The CDR3 bases are TGTGCCAGCAGCTTAGAACAGGGGCGGAACACCGGGGAGCTGTTTTTT.